The 3 T cell receptor beta chains below were found in one sample sequenced in a study of T cell changes during pregnancy in multiple sclerosis. Assay used: immunoSEQ multiplex PCR; TCRdb lists only in-frame clones, some missing. The repertoire holds about 110,000 clones, with about 94% as singletons. This specimen consisted of peripheral blood, obtained in the third trimester of pregnancy. The source of these receptors is a female donor with multiple sclerosis, enrolled in a pregnancy study.

V and J are TRBV7-9 and TRBJ1-2; 9 nucleotides match TRBD1. Trimming removed 1 base from V and 4 bases from J; junction bases left unmatched: 4. Germline V gene data show CDR1 as SEHNR and CDR2 as FQNEAQ (reference sequence). This CDR3 spans 15 amino acids. Here the CDR3 reads CASSLGTGAPYGYTF. In nucleotides, the CDR3 is TGTGCCAGCAGCTTAGGGACAGGGGCTCCCTATGGCTACACCTTC.

The rearrangement links TRBV4-1 to TRBJ1-3, with D possibly TRBD1 on 6 matching bases. Germline loops: CDR1 MGHRA, CDR2 YSYEKL. The CDR3 runs 15 residues. The germline V and J ends were trimmed by 2 bases and 1 base, with 9 bases remaining between them. The CDR3 loop is CASSQHRESGNTIYF. In DNA, the CDR3 is TGCGCCAGCAGCCAACACAGGGAGTCTGGAAACACCATATATTTT.

The table lists this clone with a few counts. The chain joins TRBV9 to TRBJ1-1; D not certain. V was shortened by 0 bases and J by 3 bases, with 6 bases between the two germline ends. Germline CDR1 is SGDLS and CDR2 is YYNGEE. There are 13 residues in the CDR3. This CDR3 is CASSVDTDTEAFF. The CDR3 nucleotides read TGTGCCAGCAGCGTAGACACAGACACTGAAGCTTTCTTT.